The rows below give T cell receptor beta chains drawn from one sample of a study of cytomegalovirus exposure and HLA in healthy donors. Clones were read by immunoSEQ multiplex PCR, and TCRdb kept only the in-frame ones, dropping some. The sample consists of about 31,000 clones, around 87% of them appearing once. The sample comprised PBMCs. The receptors come from a boy between 5 and 17 years old in good health and CMV-seronegative. Both conserved end residues are part of each CDR3. D genes are given only for firm matches.

TRBV2 NA CASMLWDKAYEQYF
TRBV6-6 NA CASRYEGGNGYTF
TRBV7-3 TRBD2 CASSLTTSGGAETQYF
TRBV27 TRBD2 CASSLGPGLAANEQYF
TRBV15 TRBD1 CATSRVGTGGGNEQFF
TRBV4-2 TRBD2 CATGGSYEQYF
TRBV18 NA CASSPPSQGWPAGELFF
TRBV6-5 TRBD1 CASSKTGTAYNEQFF
TRBV4-1 NA CASSQGAGMGNGKFLSYNEQFF
TRBV6-1 NA CASSDGARATNEKLFF
TRBV6-1 NA CASSEAIGTSGEQFF
TRBV28 TRBD1 CASTKGTVSNQPQHF
TRBV5-1 TRBD1 CASSLNRTGVKRWGDTF
TRBV5-1 TRBD2 CASSPRITRLAGGDGEQFF
TRBV7-8 TRBD2 CASSLGASGYSYEQYF
TRBV9 NA CASSVLQSSTDTQYF
TRBV4-3 NA CASSQDQANSYNSPLHF
TRBV2 NA CASRLASTGNTIYF
TRBV5-4 NA CASSDRISLQETQYF
TRBV25-1 NA CASSPLRTAEAFF
TRBV6-5 TRBD2 CASTRTSRETQYF
TRBV2 TRBD1 CASIGWQGVYNEQFF
TRBV5-4 NA CASSFEGRPSTDTQYF
TRBV28 NA CASSPRGDPMVSYTF
TRBV2 NA CASSGGQGTDTQYF
TRBV4-1 TRBD2 CASSQVAGDSTDTQYF
TRBV28 NA CASSLGLGTYEQYF
TRBV2 NA CASSEQGLTNEKLFF